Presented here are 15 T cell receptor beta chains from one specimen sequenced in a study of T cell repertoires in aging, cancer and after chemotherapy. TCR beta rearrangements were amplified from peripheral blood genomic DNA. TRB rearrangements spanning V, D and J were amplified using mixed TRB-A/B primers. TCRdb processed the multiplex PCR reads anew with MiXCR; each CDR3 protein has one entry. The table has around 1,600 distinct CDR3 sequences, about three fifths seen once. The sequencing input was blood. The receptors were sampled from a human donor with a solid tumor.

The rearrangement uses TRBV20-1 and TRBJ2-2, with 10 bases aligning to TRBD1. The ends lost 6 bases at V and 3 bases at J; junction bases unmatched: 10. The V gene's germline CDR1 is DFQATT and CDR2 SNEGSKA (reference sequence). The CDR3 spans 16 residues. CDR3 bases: TGCAGTGCCATCCGCGGGACAGGGGCCTACACCGGGGAGCTGTTTTTT. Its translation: CSAIRGTGAYTGELFF.

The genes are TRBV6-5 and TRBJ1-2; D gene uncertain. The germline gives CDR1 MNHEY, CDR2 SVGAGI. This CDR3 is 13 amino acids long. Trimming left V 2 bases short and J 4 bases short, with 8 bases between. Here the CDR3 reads CASSYPGFYGYTF. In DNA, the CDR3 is TGTGCCAGCAGTTACCCGGGATTCTATGGCTACACCTTC.

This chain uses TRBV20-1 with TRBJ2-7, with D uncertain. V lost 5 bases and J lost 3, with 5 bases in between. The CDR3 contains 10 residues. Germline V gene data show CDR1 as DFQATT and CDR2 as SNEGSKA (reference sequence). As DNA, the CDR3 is TGCAGTGCTCCTTACTACGAGCAGTACTTC. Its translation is CSAPYYEQYF.

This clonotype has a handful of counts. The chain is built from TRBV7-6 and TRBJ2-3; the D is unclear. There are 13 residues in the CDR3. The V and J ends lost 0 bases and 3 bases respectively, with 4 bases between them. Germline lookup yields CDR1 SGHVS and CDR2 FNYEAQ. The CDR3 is CASSLAQTDTQYF. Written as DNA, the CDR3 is TGTGCCAGCAGCTTAGCGCAGACAGATACGCAGTATTTT.

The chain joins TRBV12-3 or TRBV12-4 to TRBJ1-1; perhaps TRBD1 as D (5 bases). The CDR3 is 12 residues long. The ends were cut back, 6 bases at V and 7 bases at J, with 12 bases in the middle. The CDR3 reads CASSQTQGEAFF. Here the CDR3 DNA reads TGTGCCAGCAGCCAAACCCAGGGTGAAGCTTTCTTT.

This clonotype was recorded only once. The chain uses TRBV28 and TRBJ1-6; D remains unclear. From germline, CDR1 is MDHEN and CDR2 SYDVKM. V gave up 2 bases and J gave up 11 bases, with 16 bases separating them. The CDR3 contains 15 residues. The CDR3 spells CASSLERARRTPLHF. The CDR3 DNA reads TGTGCCAGCAGTTTAGAGCGAGCCAGGAGGACACCCCTCCACTTT. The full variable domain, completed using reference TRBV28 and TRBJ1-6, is DVKVTQSSRYLVKRTGEKVFLECVQDMDHENMFWYRQDPGLGLRLIYFSYDVKMKEKGDIPEGYSVSREKKERFSLILESASTNQTSMYLCASSLERARRTPLHFGNGTRLTVT.

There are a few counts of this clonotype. DNA for the CDR3: TGCAGTGCTAAGGGACAGTTGGCTACCGGGGAGCTGTTTTTT. Translating gives CSAKGQLATGELFF. The rearrangement links TRBV20-1 to TRBJ2-2, with 7 bases lining up with TRBD1. This CDR3 is built from 14 residues. Germline CDR1 reads DFQATT; CDR2 reads SNEGSKA (reference sequence). After removal of 4 bases from V and 5 bases from J, the junction contained 7 bases not matched to a gene.

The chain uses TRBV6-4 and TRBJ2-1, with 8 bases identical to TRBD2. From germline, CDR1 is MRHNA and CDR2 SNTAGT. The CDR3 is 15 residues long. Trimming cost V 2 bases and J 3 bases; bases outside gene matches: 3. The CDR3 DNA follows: TGTGCCAGCAGTGACGGCACTAGCGGCTACAATGAGCAGTTCTTC. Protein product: CASSDGTSGYNEQFF.

The CDR3 region has the DNA TGCAGTGCCCACTTTAGATTAGGCTACGAGCAGTACTTC. It encodes CSAHFRLGYEQYF. The gene calls are TRBV20-1 and TRBJ2-7; unclear D gene. CDR1 and CDR2 (germline): DFQATT, SNEGSKA (reference sequence). The V gene lost 6 bases and the J gene lost 3 bases, with 15 bases spanning the gap. The CDR3 contains 13 residues.

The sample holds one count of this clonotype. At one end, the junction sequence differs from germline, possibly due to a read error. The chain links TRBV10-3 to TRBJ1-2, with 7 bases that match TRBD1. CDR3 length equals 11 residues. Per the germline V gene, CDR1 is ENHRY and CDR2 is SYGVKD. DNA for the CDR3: TGTGCCGTCAGGGGGGTTAGGGGCTACACCTTC. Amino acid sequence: CAVRGVRGYTF.

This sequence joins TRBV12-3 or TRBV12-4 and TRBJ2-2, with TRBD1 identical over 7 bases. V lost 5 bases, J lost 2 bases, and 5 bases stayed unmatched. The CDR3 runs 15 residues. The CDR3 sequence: CASSAGTVNTGELFF. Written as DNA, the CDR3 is TGTGCCAGCAGTGCCGGGACAGTAAACACCGGGGAGCTGTTTTTT.

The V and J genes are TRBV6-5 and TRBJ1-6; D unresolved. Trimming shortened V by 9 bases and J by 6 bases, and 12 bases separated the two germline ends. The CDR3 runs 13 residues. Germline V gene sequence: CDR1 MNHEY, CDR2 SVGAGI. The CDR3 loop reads CARTSGGNSPLHF. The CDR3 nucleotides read TGTGCCAGGACCTCAGGCGGTAATTCACCCCTCCACTTT.

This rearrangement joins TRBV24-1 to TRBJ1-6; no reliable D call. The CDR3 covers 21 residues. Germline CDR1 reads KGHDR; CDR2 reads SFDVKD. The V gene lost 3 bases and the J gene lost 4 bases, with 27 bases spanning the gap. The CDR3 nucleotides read TGTGCCACCAGTGATCCCCCCAGGAGAGCACTACCCTCTCCTTATAATTCACCCCTCCACTTT. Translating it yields CATSDPPRRALPSPYNSPLHF.

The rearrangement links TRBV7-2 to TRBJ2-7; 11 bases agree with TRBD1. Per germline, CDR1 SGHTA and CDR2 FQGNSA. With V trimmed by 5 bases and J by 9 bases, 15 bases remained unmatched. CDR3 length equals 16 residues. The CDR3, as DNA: TGTGCCAGCAGCCGAGCCACCGGGACAGGGGGGCTCGGGCAGTACTTC. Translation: CASSRATGTGGLGQYF.

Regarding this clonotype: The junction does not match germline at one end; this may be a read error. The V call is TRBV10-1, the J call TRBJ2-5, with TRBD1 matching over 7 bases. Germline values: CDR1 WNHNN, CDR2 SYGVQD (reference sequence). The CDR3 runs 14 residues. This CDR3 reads CTSRHRGWQETQYF. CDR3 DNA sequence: TGCACCAGCAGACACAGGGGATGGCAAGAGACCCAGTACTTC.